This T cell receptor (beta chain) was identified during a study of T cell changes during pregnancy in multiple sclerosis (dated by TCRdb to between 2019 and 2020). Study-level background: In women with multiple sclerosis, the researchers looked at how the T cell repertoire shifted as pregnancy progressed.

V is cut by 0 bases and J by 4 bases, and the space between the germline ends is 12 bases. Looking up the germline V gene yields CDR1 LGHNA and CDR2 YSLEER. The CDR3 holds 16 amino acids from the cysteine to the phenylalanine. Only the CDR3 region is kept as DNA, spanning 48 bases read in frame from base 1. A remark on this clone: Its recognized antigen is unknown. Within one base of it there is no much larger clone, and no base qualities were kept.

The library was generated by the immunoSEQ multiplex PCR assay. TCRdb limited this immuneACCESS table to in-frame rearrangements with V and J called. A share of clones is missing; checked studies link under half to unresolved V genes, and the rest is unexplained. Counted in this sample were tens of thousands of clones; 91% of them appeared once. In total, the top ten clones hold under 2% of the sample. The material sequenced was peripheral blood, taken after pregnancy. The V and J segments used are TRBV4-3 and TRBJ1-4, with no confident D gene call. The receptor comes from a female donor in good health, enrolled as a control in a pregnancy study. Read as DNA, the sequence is TGCGCCAGCAGCCAAGATGGAGGCTTTCGTAATGAAAAACTGTTTTTT. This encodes CASSQDGGFRNEKLFF.